A selection of T cell receptor beta chains follows, all from one sample in a study of OX40 agonist ivuxolimab in advanced cancers. Libraries were prepared by immunoSEQ multiplex PCR; TCRdb keeps only in-frame clonotypes and omits some of them. The data hold roughly 57,000 clones, with around 80% observed a single time. Sequenced material: CD4+ or CD8+ T cells sorted from blood, taken in a trial of the OX40 agonist ivuxolimab. The receptors derive from an adult with an advanced solid tumor such as melanoma, head and neck, liver or kidney cancer. CDR3s include the opening cysteine and the closing phenylalanine or tryptophan.

TRBV7-3,CASSLTVSGELFF
TRBV5-6,CASSLTAGVWQETQYF
TRBV27,CASSLFVNTGELFF
TRBV7-9,CASSEPGQNSGNTIYF
TRBV6-5,CASRTSGLDGNTIYF
TRBV11-2,CASSLSGTYGYTF
TRBV9,CASSADGYYGYTF
TRBV2,CASSDRGISNQPQHF
TRBV5-1,CASSRTGEDSPLHF
TRBV28,CASSLPGMGGRTEAFF
TRBV9,CASSLSPGTGIESDEKLFF
TRBV7-2,CASSFSRQGTEAFF
TRBV29-1,CSVGTGTNYGYTF
TRBV10-2,CASSTPPVSGNTIYF
TRBV7-3,CASSPDPTGETQYF
TRBV7-2,CASSSAGQGVGYTF
TRBV19,CASSVLNSPLHF
TRBV6-5,CASRETGPGNTIYF